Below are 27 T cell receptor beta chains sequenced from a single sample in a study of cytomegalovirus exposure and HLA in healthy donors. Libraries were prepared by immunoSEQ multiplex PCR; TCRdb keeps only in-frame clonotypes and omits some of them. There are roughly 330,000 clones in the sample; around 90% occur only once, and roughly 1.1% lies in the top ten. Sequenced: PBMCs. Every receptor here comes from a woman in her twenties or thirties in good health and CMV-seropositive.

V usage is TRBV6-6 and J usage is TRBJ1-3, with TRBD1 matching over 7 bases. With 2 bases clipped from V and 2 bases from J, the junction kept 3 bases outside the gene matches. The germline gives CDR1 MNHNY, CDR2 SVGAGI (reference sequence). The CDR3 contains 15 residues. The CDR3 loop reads CASSYAQGTGNTIYF. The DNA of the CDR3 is TGTGCCAGCAGTTACGCACAGGGGACTGGAAACACCATATATTTT.

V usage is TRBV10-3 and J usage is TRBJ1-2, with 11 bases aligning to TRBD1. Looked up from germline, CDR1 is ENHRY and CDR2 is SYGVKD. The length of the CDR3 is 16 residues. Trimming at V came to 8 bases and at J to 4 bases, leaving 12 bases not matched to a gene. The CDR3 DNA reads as TGTGCCATCCAGGGGACAGGGGGAATGCTAGCCTATGGCTACACCTTC. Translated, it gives CAIQGTGGMLAYGYTF.

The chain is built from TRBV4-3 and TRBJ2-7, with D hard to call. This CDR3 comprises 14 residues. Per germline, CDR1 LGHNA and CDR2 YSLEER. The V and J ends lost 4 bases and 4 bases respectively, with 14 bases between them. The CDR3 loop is CASSLESWAYEQYF. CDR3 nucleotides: TGCGCCAGCAGCCTCGAGTCCTGGGCTTACGAGCAGTACTTC.

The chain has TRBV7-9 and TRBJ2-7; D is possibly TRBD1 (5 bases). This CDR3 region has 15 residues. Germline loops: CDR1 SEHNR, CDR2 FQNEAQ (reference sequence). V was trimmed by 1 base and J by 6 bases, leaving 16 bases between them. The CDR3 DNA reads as TGTGCCAGCAGCTTAGGTCCAGGGATGGATGGCGAGCAGTACTTC. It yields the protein CASSLGPGMDGEQYF.

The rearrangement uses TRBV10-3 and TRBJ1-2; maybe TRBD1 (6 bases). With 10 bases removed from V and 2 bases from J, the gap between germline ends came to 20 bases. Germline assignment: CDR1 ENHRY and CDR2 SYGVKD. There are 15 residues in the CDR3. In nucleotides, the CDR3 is TGTGCCAGCCACACAGGGAGGTTCCTAAACTATGGCTACACCTTC. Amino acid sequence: CASHTGRFLNYGYTF.

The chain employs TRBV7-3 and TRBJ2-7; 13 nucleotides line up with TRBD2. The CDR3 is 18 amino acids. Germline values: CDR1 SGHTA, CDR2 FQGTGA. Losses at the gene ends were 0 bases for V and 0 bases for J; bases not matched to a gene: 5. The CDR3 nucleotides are TGTGCCAGCAGCTTAACCGGGACTAGCGGGGTGAGCTCCTACGAGCAGTACTTC. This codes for CASSLTGTSGVSSYEQYF.

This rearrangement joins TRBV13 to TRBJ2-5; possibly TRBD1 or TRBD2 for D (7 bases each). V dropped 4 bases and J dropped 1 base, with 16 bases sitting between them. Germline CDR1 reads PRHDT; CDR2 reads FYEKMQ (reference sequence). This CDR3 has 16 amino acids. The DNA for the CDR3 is TGTGCCAGCAGCTCACGGGAGCGGGACAGCCAAGAGACCCAGTACTTC. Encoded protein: CASSSRERDSQETQYF.

CDR3 DNA sequence: TGTGCCAGCAGCCCGAACATCGGGACAGGGGTTATCGAGCAGTACTTC. Its translation is CASSPNIGTGVIEQYF. The chain couples TRBV5-4 to TRBJ2-7, with TRBD1 identical over 10 bases. CDR3 size: 16 residues. CDR1 SGHNT and CDR2 YYREEE come from the germline V gene (reference sequence). J gave up 6 bases and V 4 bases, and 13 bases lay outside the gene matches. The complete variable domain, with remaining parts taken from reference TRBV5-4 and TRBJ2-7, reads ETGVTQSPTHLIKTRGQQVTLRCSSQSGHNTVSWYQQALGQGPQFIFQYYREEENGRGNFPPRFSGLQFPNYSSELNVNALELDDSALYLCASSPNIGTGVIEQYFGPGTRLTVT.

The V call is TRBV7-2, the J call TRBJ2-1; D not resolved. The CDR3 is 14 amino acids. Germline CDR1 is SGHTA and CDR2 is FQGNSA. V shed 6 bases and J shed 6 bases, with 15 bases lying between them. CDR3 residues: CASRGKRSGNEQFF. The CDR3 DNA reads TGTGCCAGCAGGGGTAAGAGGTCAGGCAATGAGCAGTTCTTC.

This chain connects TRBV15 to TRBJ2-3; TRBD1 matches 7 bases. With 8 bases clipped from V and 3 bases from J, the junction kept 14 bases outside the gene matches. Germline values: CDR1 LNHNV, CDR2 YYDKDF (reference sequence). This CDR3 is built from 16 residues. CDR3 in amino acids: CATRTGYRGPTDTQYF. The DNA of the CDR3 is TGTGCCACCCGTACGGGGTACAGGGGTCCTACAGATACGCAGTATTTT.

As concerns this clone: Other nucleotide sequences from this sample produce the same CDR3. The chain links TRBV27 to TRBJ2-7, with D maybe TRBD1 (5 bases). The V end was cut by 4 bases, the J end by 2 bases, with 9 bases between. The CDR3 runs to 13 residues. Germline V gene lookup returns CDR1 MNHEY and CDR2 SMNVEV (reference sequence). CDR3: CASSSGRAYEQYF. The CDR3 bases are TGTGCCAGCAGTTCGGGCAGGGCCTACGAGCAGTACTTC.

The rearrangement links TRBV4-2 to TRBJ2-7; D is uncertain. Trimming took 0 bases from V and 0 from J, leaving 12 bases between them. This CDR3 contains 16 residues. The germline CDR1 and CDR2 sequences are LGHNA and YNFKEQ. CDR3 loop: CASSQDLFSSSYEQYF. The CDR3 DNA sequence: TGTGCCAGCAGCCAAGATCTATTTTCCAGCTCCTACGAGCAGTACTTC.

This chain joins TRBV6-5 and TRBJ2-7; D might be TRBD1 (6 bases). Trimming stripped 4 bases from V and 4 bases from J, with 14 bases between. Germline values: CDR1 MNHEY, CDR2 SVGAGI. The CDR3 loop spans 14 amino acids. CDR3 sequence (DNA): TGTGCCAGCAGTTTTGCCACAGGGAGTTACGAGCAGTACTTC. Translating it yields CASSFATGSYEQYF.

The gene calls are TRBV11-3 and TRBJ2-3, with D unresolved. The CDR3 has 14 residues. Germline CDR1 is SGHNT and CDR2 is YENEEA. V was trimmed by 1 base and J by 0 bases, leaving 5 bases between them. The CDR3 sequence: CASSLGGSTDTQYF. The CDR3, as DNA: TGTGCCAGCAGCTTAGGTGGCAGCACAGATACGCAGTATTTT.

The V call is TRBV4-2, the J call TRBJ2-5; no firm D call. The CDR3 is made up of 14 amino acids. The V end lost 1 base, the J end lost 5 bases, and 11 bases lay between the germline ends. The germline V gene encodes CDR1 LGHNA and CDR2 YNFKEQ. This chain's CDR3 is CASSQGTSGETQYF. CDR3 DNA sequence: TGTGCCAGCAGCCAAGGAACAAGTGGGGAGACCCAGTACTTC.

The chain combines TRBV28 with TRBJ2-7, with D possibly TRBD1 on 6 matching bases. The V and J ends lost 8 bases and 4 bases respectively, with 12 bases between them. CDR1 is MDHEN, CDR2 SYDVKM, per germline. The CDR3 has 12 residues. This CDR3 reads CASDLGGYEQYF. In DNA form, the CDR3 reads TGTGCCAGCGATCTAGGGGGATACGAGCAGTACTTC.

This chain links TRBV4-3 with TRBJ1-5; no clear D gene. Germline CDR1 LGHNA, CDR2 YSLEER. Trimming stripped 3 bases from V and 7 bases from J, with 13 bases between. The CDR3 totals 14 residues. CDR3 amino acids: CASSQNLLVQPQHF. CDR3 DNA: TGCGCCAGCAGCCAGAACCTACTTGTCCAGCCCCAGCATTTT.

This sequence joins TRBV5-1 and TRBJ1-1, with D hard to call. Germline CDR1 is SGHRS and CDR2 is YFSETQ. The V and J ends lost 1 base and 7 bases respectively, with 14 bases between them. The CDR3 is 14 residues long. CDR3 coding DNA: TGCGCCAGCAGCTTGACTCTCCCGGGTCATGAAGCTTTCTTT. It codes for CASSLTLPGHEAFF.

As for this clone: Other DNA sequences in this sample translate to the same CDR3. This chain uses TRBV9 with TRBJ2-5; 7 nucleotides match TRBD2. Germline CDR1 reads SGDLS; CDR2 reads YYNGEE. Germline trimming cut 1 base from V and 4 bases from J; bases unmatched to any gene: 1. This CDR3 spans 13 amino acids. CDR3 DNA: TGTGCCAGCAGCGTAAGCGGGACAGAGACCCAGTACTTC. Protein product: CASSVSGTETQYF.

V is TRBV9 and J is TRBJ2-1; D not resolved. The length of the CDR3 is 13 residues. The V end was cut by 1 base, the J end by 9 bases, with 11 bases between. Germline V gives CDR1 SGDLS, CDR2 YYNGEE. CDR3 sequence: CASSVSSSFEQFF. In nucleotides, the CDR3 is TGTGCCAGCAGCGTATCCTCCTCTTTTGAGCAGTTCTTC.

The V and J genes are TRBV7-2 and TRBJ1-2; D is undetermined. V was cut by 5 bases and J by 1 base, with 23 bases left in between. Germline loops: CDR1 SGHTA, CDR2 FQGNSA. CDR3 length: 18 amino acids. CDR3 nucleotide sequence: TGTGCCAGCAGCACGTCCGGGCCCGGGCCCGAATTTAACTATGGCTACACCTTC. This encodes CASSTSGPGPEFNYGYTF.

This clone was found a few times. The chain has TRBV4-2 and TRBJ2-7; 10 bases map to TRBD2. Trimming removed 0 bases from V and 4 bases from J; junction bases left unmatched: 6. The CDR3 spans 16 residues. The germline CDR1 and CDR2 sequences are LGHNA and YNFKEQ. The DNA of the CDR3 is TGTGCCAGCAGCCAAGAATTAGCGGGAGGACGATACGAGCAGTACTTC. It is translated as CASSQELAGGRYEQYF.

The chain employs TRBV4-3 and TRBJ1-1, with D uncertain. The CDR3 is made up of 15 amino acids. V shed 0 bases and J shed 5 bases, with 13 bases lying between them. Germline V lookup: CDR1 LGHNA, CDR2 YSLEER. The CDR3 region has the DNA TGCGCCAGCAGCCAAGATATTATAGGGCGAACTGAAGCTTTCTTT. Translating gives CASSQDIIGRTEAFF.

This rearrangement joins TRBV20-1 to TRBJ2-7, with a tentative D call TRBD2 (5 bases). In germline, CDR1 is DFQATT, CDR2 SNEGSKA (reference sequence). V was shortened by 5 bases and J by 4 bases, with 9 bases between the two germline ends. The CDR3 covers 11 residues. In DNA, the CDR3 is TGCAGTGCTGCCGAGGGTTACGAGCAGTACTTC. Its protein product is CSAAEGYEQYF.

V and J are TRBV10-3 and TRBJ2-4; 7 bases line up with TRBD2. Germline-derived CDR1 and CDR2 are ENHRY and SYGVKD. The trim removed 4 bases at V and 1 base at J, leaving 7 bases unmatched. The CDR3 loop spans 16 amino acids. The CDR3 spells CAISGTGTTAKNIQYF. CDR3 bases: TGTGCCATCAGTGGGACCGGGACTACGGCCAAAAACATTCAGTACTTC.

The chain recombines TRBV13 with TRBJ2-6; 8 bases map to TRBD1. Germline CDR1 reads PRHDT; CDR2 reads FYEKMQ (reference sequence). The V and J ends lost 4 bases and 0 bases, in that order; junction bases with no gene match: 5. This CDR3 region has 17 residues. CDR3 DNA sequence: TGTGCCAGCAGCTCCCGGACAGGGCGCTCTGGGGCCAACGTCCTGACTTTC. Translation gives CASSSRTGRSGANVLTF.

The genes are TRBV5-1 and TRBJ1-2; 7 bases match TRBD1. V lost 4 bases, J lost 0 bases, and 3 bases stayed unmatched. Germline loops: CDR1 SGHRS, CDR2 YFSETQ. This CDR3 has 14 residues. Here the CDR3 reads CASSVGTANYGYTF. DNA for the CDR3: TGCGCCAGCAGCGTCGGGACAGCTAACTATGGCTACACCTTC.